This T cell receptor (beta chain) was captured in a study of technical replicates of blood from several donors (dated by TCRdb to about 2017). The library was generated by the immunoSEQ multiplex PCR assay. TCRdb stores this immuneACCESS table with in-frame sequences only. Part of the clones is absent; in the studies checked, under half of the shortfall reflects unresolved V genes, and no reason is known for the rest. Counted in this sample were 35,000 to 50,000 clones; about 96% of them appeared once. The ten biggest clones cover 0.35% to 0.4% of the sample. V loses 3 bases of germline sequence and J loses 4 bases, and the interval between the two ends is 18 bases. Taken from the germline V gene, the CDR1 and CDR2 loops are MNHEY and SVGAGI. The CDR3 goes from the cysteine to the phenylalanine over 16 residues. Only the CDR3 part of the read is kept: 48 bases, read in frame from the first base. Concerning this clone itself: It lacks a known antigen. Within one base of it there is no much larger clone, and no base qualities were kept.

Sequencing input: T cells isolated from PBMCs. The chain uses TRBV6-5 and TRBJ1-1; the D gene is perhaps TRBD1, from 6 matching bases. The receptor's source is a human donor in good health. The nucleotide sequence is given as TGTGCCAGCAGTTATTACAGGGAAGGGATGGGCACTGAAGCTTTCTTT. This codes for CASSYYREGMGTEAFF.